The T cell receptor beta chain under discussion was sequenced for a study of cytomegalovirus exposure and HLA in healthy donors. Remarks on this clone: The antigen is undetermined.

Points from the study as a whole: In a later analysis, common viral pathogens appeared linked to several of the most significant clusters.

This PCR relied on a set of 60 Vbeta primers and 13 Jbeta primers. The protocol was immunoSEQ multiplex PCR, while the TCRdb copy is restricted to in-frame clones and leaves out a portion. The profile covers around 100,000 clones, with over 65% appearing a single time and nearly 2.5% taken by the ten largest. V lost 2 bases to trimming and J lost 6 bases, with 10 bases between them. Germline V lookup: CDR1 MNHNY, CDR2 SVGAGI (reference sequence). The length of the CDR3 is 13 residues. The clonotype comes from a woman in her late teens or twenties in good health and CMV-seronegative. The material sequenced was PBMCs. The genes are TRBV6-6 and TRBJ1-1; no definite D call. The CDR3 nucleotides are TGTGCCAGCAGTTACGGACCGAGGGCTGAAGCTTTCTTT. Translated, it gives CASSYGPRAEAFF.